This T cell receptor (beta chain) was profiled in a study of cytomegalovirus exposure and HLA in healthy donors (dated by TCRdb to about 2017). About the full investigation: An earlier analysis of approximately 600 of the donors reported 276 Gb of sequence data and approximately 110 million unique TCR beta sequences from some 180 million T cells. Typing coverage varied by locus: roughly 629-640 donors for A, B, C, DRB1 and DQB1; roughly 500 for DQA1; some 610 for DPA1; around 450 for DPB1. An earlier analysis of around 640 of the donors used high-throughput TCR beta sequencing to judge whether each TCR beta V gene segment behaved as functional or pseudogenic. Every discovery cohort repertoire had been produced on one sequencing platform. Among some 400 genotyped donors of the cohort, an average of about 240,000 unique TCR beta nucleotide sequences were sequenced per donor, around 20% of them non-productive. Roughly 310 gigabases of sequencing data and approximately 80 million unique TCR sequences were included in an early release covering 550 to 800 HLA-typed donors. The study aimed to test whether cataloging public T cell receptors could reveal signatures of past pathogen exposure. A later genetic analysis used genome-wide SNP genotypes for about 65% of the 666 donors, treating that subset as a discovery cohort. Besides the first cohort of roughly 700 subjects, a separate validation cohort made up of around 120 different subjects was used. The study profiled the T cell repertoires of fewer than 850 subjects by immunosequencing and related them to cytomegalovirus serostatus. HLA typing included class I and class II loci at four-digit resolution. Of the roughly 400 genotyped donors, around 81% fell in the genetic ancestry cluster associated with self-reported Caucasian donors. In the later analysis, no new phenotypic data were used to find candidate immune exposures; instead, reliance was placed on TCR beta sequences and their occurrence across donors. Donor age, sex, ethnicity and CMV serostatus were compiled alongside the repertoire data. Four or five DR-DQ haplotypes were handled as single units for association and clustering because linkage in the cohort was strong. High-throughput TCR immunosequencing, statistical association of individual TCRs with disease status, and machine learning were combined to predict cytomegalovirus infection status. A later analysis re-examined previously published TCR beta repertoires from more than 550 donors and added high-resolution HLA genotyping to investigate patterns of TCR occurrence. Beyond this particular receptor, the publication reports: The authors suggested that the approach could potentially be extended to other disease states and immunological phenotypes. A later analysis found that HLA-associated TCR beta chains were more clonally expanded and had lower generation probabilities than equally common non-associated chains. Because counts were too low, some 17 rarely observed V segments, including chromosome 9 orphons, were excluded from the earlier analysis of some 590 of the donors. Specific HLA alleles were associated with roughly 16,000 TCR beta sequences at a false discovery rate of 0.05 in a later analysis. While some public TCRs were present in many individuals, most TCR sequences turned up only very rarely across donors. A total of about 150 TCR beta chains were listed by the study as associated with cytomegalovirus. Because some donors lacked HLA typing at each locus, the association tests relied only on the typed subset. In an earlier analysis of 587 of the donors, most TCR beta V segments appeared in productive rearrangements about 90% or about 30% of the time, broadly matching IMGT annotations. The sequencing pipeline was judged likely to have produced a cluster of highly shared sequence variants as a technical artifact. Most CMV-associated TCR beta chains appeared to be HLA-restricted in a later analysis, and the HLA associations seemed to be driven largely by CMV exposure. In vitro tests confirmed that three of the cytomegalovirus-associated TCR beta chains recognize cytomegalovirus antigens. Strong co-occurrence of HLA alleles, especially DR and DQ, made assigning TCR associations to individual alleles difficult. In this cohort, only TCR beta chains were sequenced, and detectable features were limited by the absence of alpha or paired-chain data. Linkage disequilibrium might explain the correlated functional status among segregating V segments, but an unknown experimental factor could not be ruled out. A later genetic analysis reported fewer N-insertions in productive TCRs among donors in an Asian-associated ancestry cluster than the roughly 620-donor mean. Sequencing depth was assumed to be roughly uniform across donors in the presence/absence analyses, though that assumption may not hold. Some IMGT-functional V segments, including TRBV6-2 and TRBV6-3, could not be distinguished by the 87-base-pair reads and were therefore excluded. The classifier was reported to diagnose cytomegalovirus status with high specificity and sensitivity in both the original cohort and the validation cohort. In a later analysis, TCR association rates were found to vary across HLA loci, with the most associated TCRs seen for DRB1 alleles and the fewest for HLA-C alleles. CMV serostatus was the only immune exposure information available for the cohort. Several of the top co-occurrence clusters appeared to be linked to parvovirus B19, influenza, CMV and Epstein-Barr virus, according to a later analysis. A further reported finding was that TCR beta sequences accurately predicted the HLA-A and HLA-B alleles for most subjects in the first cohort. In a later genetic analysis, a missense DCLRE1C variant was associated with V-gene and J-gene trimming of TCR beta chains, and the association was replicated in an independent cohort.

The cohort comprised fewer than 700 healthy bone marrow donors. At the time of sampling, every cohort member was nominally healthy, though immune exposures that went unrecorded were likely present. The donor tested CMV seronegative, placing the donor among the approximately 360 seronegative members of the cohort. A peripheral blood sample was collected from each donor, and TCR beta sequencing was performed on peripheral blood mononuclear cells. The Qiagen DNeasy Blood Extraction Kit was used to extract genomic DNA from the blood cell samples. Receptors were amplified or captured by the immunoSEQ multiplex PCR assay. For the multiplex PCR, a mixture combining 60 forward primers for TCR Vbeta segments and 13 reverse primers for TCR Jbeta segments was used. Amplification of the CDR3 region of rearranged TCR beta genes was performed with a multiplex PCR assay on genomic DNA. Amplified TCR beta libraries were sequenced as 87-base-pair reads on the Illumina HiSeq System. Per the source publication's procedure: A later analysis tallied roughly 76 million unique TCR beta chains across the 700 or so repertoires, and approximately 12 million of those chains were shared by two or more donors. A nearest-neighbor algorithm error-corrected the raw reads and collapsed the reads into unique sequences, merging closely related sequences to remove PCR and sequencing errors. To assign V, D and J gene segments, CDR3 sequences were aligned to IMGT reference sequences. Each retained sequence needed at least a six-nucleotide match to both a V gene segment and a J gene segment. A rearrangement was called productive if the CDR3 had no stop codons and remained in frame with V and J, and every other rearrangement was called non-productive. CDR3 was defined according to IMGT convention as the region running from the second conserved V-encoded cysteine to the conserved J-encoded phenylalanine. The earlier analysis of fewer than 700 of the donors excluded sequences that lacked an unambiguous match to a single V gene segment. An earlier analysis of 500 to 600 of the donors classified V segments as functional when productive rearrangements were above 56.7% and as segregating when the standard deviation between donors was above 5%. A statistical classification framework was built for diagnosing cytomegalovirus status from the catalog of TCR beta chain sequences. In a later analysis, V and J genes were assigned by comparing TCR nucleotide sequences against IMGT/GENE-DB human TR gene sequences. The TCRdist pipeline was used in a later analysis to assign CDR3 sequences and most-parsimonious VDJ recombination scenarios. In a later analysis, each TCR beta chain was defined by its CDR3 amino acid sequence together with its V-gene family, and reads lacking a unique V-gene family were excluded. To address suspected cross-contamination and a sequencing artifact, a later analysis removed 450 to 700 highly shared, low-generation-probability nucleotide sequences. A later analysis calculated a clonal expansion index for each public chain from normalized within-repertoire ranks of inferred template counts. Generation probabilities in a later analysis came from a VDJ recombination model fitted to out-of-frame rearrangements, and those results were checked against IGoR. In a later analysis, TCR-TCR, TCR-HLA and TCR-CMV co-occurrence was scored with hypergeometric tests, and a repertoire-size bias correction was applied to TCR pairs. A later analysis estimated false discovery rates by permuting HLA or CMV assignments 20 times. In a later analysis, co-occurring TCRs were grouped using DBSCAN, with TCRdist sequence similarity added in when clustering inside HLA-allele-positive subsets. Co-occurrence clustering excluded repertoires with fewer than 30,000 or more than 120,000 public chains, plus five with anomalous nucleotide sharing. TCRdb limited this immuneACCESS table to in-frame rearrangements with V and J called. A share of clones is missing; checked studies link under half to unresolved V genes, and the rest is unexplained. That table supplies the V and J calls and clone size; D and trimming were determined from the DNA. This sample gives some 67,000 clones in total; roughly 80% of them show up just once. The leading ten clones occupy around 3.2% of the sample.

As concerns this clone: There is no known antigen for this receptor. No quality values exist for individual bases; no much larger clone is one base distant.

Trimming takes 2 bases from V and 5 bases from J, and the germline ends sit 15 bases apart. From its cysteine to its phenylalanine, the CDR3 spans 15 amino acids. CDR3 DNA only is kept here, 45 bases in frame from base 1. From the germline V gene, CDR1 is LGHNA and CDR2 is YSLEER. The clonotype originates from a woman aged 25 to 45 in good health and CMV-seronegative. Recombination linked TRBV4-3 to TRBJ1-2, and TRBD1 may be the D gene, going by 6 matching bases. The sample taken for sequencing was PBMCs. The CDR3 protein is CASSQTPGGRYGYTF. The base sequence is TGCGCCAGCAGCCAAACCCCGGGGGGCAGGTATGGCTACACCTTC.